Listed here are 26 T cell receptor beta chains from one sample, sequenced in a study of blood T cell repertoires in COVID-19. Clones were read by immunoSEQ multiplex PCR, and TCRdb kept only the in-frame ones, dropping some. Of about 36,000 clones in the sample, about 83% were seen once. Sequencing was carried out using peripheral blood. The receptor source for this set is a man aged 60 to 69 with active COVID-19.

With respect to this clone: The limits of the CDR3 on the DNA are not certain, so only TCRdb's listed CDR3 is given. CDR3 amino acids: CASSLFGPADTGELFF. The chain recombines TRBV6-2 or TRBV6-3 with TRBJ2-2; the table calls TRBD2, which could not be checked here. The germline V gene has CDR1 MNHEY and CDR2 SVGEGT. The CDR3 is 16 residues long, counting both termini.

The chain links TRBV7-2 to TRBJ2-7; 8 bases fit TRBD1. The CDR3 has 13 amino acids. Trimming at V came to 5 bases and at J to 2 bases, leaving 2 bases not matched to a gene. Germline V gene data show CDR1 as SGHTA and CDR2 as FQGNSA. CDR3 protein: CASSPGGTYEQYF. CDR3 DNA: TGTGCCAGCAGCCCAGGGGGCACCTACGAGCAGTACTTC.

The CDR3 sequence: CASTLRETGAYNEQFF. The CDR3 bases are TGTGCCAGCACCTTGAGGGAGACAGGGGCCTACAATGAGCAGTTCTTC. The genes are TRBV11-2 and TRBJ2-1; 8 nucleotides agree with TRBD1. The CDR3 extends over 16 amino acids. V gave up 7 bases and J gave up 2 bases; unmatched junction bases: 10. Germline CDR1 reads SGHAT; CDR2 reads FQNNGV.

The rearrangement uses TRBV30 and TRBJ1-1; TRBD1 agrees at 9 bases. Germline trimming cut 3 bases from V and 1 base from J; bases unmatched to any gene: 0. The germline V gene encodes CDR1 GTSNPN and CDR2 SVGIG (reference sequence). The CDR3 is 13 amino acids. The CDR3 spells CAWRGQGNTEAFF. CDR3 nucleotide sequence: TGTGCCTGGAGGGGACAGGGGAACACTGAAGCTTTCTTT.

The gene calls are TRBV30 and TRBJ2-3; D remains ambiguous. The germline V and J ends were trimmed by 0 bases and 8 bases, with 6 bases remaining between them. The CDR3 is made up of 11 amino acids. The V gene's germline CDR1 is GTSNPN and CDR2 SVGIG (reference sequence). CDR3 coding DNA: TGTGCCTGGAGTGTACTTGGTACGCAGTATTTT. Its translation: CAWSVLGTQYF.

V and J are TRBV27 and TRBJ1-4; 9 nucleotides match TRBD1. The CDR3 is 14 amino acids. The germline V gene encodes CDR1 MNHEY and CDR2 SMNVEV (reference sequence). V lost 6 bases to trimming and J lost 12 bases; unmatched junction nucleotides: 11. CDR3 bases: TGTGCCAGCAGCTTTCGGGACAGGGAACGAGAACTGTTTTTT. Amino acid sequence: CASSFRDRERELFF.

The chain combines TRBV29-1 with TRBJ2-5; perhaps TRBD2 as D (5 bases). The CDR3 has 14 amino acids. The germline V gene has CDR1 SQVTM and CDR2 ANQGSEA. Trimming took 7 bases from V and 0 from J, leaving 15 bases between them. This CDR3 is CSAPTPGYQETQYF. CDR3 coding DNA: TGCAGCGCTCCGACCCCGGGGTACCAAGAGACCCAGTACTTC.

The rearrangement links TRBV19 to TRBJ2-2; 7 bases agree with TRBD1. This CDR3 is built from 14 residues. From germline, CDR1 is LNHDA and CDR2 SQIVND (reference sequence). V trimming: 8 bases; J trimming: 6 bases; junction bases outside the gene matches: 9. CDR3 DNA: TGTGCCAGTCGGACCTCCGGACAGGCCGGGGAGCTGTTTTTT. This translates into CASRTSGQAGELFF.

This chain links TRBV2 with TRBJ1-2; TRBD1 matches 8 bases. The germline CDR1 and CDR2 sequences are SNHLY and FYNNEI. The CDR3 totals 14 residues. V dropped 5 bases and J dropped 2; count of bases not matched to a gene: 4. CDR3 nucleotides: TGTGCCAGCAGTCCCGGGACAGGAAACTATGGCTACACCTTC. Translating gives CASSPGTGNYGYTF.

The rearrangement links TRBV20-1 to TRBJ2-1; D unresolved. Germline loops: CDR1 DFQATT, CDR2 SNEGSKA (reference sequence). The CDR3 extends over 9 amino acids. The ends were cut back, 5 bases at V and 10 bases at J, with 6 bases in the middle. CDR3 DNA sequence: TGCAGTGCTCACCAGGAGCAGTTCTTC. Translation: CSAHQEQFF.

The CDR3 region is CASTEGVYNSPLHF. The CDR3 nucleotides are TGTGCCAGCACAGAGGGAGTCTATAATTCACCCCTCCACTTT. This chain connects TRBV5-4 to TRBJ1-6; D unresolved. Germline V gene data show CDR1 as SGHNT and CDR2 as YYREEE (reference sequence). The CDR3 runs 14 residues. The V end was cut by 6 bases, the J end by 3 bases, with 10 bases between.

The chain recombines TRBV4-3 with TRBJ1-6, with a tentative D call TRBD1 (6 bases). V lost 3 bases to trimming and J lost 7 bases, with 13 bases between them. This CDR3 has 15 residues. Germline values: CDR1 LGHNA, CDR2 YSLEER. The CDR3 region has the DNA TGCGCCAGCAGCCAGTTAGGTACAGGGAATTCACCCCTCCACTTT. Translated, it gives CASSQLGTGNSPLHF.

The J gene is TRBJ1-1, the V gene TRBV4-1; D ambiguous. V was clipped by 4 bases and J by 3 bases, with 18 bases between them. The CDR3 consists of 16 residues. Germline V gene sequence: CDR1 MGHRA, CDR2 YSYEKL. CDR3 bases: TGCGCCAGCAGCCTAAGTGGGAGGGTAAGTGACACTGAAGCTTTCTTT. Translation gives CASSLSGRVSDTEAFF.

CDR3 sequence reads: CAGGGGLSRKLFF. The CDR3 nucleotides read TGTGCCGGAGGCGGGGGTTTGTCCCGAAAACTGTTTTTT. The chain recombines TRBV30 with TRBJ1-4; perhaps TRBD1 as D (5 bases). There are 13 residues in the CDR3. Trimming cost V 8 bases and J 10 bases, with 20 bases left between them. Germline lookup yields CDR1 GTSNPN and CDR2 SVGIG (reference sequence).

This chain links TRBV6-2 or TRBV6-3 with TRBJ2-7; TRBD2 agrees at 7 bases. V shed 0 bases and J 2 bases; nucleotides not matched to a gene: 7. Germline assignment: CDR1 MNHEY and CDR2 SVGEGT. The CDR3 consists of 16 residues. CDR3 nucleotides: TGTGCCAGCAGTTACTCGAGGGGACTAACCACCTACGAGCAGTACTTC. It translates to CASSYSRGLTTYEQYF.

The V and J genes are TRBV9 and TRBJ2-1, with D perhaps TRBD2 (6 bases). The CDR3 is 14 amino acids. Trimming removed 0 bases at V and 5 bases at J, with 9 bases between. Germline V gene sequence: CDR1 SGDLS, CDR2 YYNGEE. This chain's CDR3 is CASSVAGLDNEQFF. The CDR3 DNA sequence: TGTGCCAGCAGCGTAGCGGGACTTGACAATGAGCAGTTCTTC. Full variable domain (outside the CDR3, taken from reference TRBV9 and TRBJ2-1): DSGVTQTPKHLITATGQRVTLRCSPRSGDLSVYWYQQSLDQGLQFLIQYYNGEERAKGNILERFSAQQFPDLHSELNLSSLELGDSALYFCASSVAGLDNEQFFGPGTRLTVL.

The DNA for the CDR3 is TGTGCCAGTAGTATAGGGACGACAGGATCCTACGAGCAGTACTTC. Translating gives CASSIGTTGSYEQYF. This chain joins TRBV19 and TRBJ2-7, with TRBD1 as a possible D gene (6 bases). V was cut by 1 base and J by 1 base, with 11 bases left in between. The CDR3 consists of 15 residues. The germline gives CDR1 LNHDA, CDR2 SQIVND (reference sequence).

V is TRBV5-1 and J is TRBJ2-1; 11 bases agree with TRBD2. Germline assignment: CDR1 SGHRS and CDR2 YFSETQ. This CDR3 contains 15 residues. V shed 3 bases, J shed 4 bases, and the junction held 3 bases outside the gene matches. CDR3 protein: CASSSGLAEYNEQFF. The DNA of the CDR3 is TGCGCCAGCAGCTCGGGACTAGCGGAATACAATGAGCAGTTCTTC.

V usage is TRBV27 and J usage is TRBJ1-6; weak D call: TRBD1 (6 bases). Germline CDR1 reads MNHEY; CDR2 reads SMNVEV (reference sequence). This CDR3 is built from 15 residues. Trimming removed 6 bases at V and 6 bases at J, with 15 bases between. CDR3 sequence reads: CASSPGAALNSPLHF. In DNA form, the CDR3 reads TGTGCCAGCAGCCCAGGGGCGGCTCTTAATTCACCCCTCCACTTT.

This clone was observed a few times. The chain uses TRBV28 and TRBJ2-7; TRBD1 matches 9 bases. There are 15 residues in the CDR3. V trimming: 2 bases; J trimming: 4 bases; junction bases outside the gene matches: 6. Germline V gene lookup returns CDR1 MDHEN and CDR2 SYDVKM. This chain's CDR3 is CASSLPGQGSYEQYF. In nucleotides, the CDR3 is TGTGCCAGCAGTTTACCCGGACAGGGGTCGTACGAGCAGTACTTC.

The chain couples TRBV6-5 to TRBJ2-3, with a possible D match to TRBD2 (6 bases). CDR1 and CDR2 (germline): MNHEY, SVGAGI. The CDR3 covers 16 residues. V lost 2 bases and J lost 3, with 15 bases in between. CDR3 in amino acids: CASSYGRSPRTDTQYF. As DNA, the CDR3 is TGTGCCAGCAGTTACGGGAGGAGTCCCAGGACAGATACGCAGTATTTT.

CDR3 sequence: CASNRAGNSPLHF. The DNA for the CDR3 is TGTGCCAGCAATAGAGCGGGGAATTCACCCCTCCACTTT. This chain links TRBV12-3 or TRBV12-4 with TRBJ1-6; no clear D. The CDR3 runs to 13 residues. V was cut by 7 bases and J by 7 bases, with 11 bases left in between.

This chain's CDR3 is CAISEPRQGRDEQYF. For the CDR3, the DNA is TGTGCCATCAGTGAGCCAAGACAGGGACGGGACGAGCAGTACTTC. V usage is TRBV10-3 and J usage is TRBJ2-7; 7 bases align to TRBD1. CDR1 and CDR2 (germline): ENHRY, SYGVKD. The CDR3 has 15 residues. The junction had 9 bases not matched to a gene; V was cut back by 2 bases and J by 5 bases.

The chain's CDR3 is CASSQVSFWRDSTYEQYF. The CDR3 DNA reads TGCGCCAGCAGCCAAGTTTCTTTCTGGCGGGATAGCACCTACGAGCAGTACTTC. This chain connects TRBV4-3 to TRBJ2-7; a possible D gene is TRBD2 (6 bases). CDR1 is LGHNA, CDR2 YSLEER, per germline. This CDR3 contains 18 residues. V was trimmed by 1 base and J by 2 bases, leaving 21 bases between them.

V gene TRBV6-5 combines with J gene TRBJ1-6, with D perhaps matching TRBD1 (6 bases). Germline CDR1 and CDR2: MNHEY and SVGAGI. V lost 0 bases and J lost 10, with 13 bases in between. The CDR3 runs 15 residues. DNA of the CDR3: TGTGCCAGCAGTTACTCACGGGGGGCGAGCTCACCCCTCCACTTT. Translation gives CASSYSRGASSPLHF.

This clone has just one count. This chain joins TRBV4-2 and TRBJ2-3, with D unclear. The V end was cut by 0 bases, the J end by 2 bases, with 6 bases between. The length of the CDR3 is 14 residues. Germline CDR1 LGHNA, CDR2 YNFKEQ. In nucleotides, the CDR3 is TGTGCCAGCAGCCAAGATACTAACACAGATACGCAGTATTTT. This translates into CASSQDTNTDTQYF.